The 9 T cell receptor beta chains below all came from one sample that was sequenced in a study of CXCR3-negative and CXCR3-positive naive CD8 T cells. No antigens are known for them. In preparing the TRB cDNA libraries, 5' RACE with UMI labels was used. With the 5' RACE reads reprocessed, TCRdb shows one record per CDR3 protein and no DNA. The sample is made up of about 130,000 distinct CDR3 sequences, and the top ten hold about 0.54% of it. General observations from the study: Naive cells with CXCR3 showed TRB CDR3s that were more hydrophobic than those in CXCR3-negative naive cells.

What was sequenced was naive CXCR3+ CD8+ T cells from blood. This sample's subset: CD45RO-CCR7+CD27+CD95- naive CD8+ T cells expressing CXCR3 (TNR3+). These receptors were taken from a human donor in good health. Some clones in this sample may be carry-over from other donors' samples.

The rearrangement uses TRBV7-9 and TRBJ2-5; TCRdb's D call of TRBD1 is untestable without DNA. The CDR3 spans 14 residues. Germline CDR1 and CDR2: SEHNR and FQNEAQ (reference sequence). The CDR3 loop reads CASSPDTSQETQYF. Filled out from reference TRBV7-9 and TRBJ2-5, the complete variable domain reads DTGVSQNPRHKITKRGQNVTFRCDPISEHNRLYWYRQTLGQGPEFLTYFQNEAQLEKSRLLSDRFSAERPKGSFSTLEIQRTEQGDSAMYLCASSPDTSQETQYFGPGTRLLVL.

The chain carries TRBV19 and TRBJ1-1. Germline lookup yields CDR1 LNHDA and CDR2 SQIVND (reference sequence). This CDR3 is 13 amino acids long. The CDR3 loop is CASSMAANTEAFF. The full variable domain, in which reference TRBV19 and TRBJ1-1 provide the parts outside the CDR3, is DGGITQSPKYLFRKEGQNVTLSCEQNLNHDAMYWYRQDPGQGLRLIYYSQIVNDFQKGDIAEGYSVSREKKESFPLTVTSAQKNPTAFYLCASSMAANTEAFFGQGTRLTVV.

CDR3 region: CASSLGVGETQYF. V is TRBV7-7 and J is TRBJ2-5. The CDR3 has 13 residues. Germline lookup yields CDR1 SSHAT and CDR2 FNYEAQ (reference sequence).

Here the CDR3 reads CSAGTGNEQYF. The chain uses TRBV29-1 and TRBJ2-7; TCRdb's D call, TRBD1, is unchecked because there is no DNA. This CDR3 comprises 11 residues. CDR1 is SQVTM and CDR2 is ANQGSEA in the germline V gene.

The CDR3 loop is CASSPGQGNSPLHF. The J gene is TRBJ1-6, the V gene TRBV4-3; TCRdb picks TRBD1, but there is no DNA to check that call. Germline V lookup: CDR1 LGHNA, CDR2 YSLEER. There are 14 residues in the CDR3.

V usage is TRBV7-3 and J usage is TRBJ1-1. Germline assignment: CDR1 SGHTA and CDR2 FQGTGA. This CDR3 has 13 amino acids. The chain's CDR3 is CASSLLGETEAFF.

This chain connects TRBV12-3 or TRBV12-4 to TRBJ1-5; TCRdb names TRBD1, which stays unverified in the absence of DNA. The CDR3 contains 14 residues. The CDR3: CASSLPGFNQPQHF.

The genes are TRBV7-6 and TRBJ2-3; TCRdb calls TRBD1, which cannot be checked without DNA. The germline V gene encodes CDR1 SGHVS and CDR2 FNYEAQ. This CDR3 region has 15 residues. CDR3 protein: CASSAGQGAPPTQYF.

The rearrangement uses TRBV28 and TRBJ1-1; TCRdb picks TRBD1, but there is no DNA to check that call. The CDR3 totals 20 residues. CDR1 MDHEN and CDR2 SYDVKM come from the germline V gene. CDR3 loop: CASTAALPGPIGHLNTEAFF. Filled out from reference TRBV28 and TRBJ1-1, the complete variable domain reads DVKVTQSSRYLVKRTGEKVFLECVQDMDHENMFWYRQDPGLGLRLIYFSYDVKMKEKGDIPEGYSVSREKKERFSLILESASTNQTSMYLCASTAALPGPIGHLNTEAFFGQGTRLTVV.